The text below deals with one T cell receptor beta chain. The antigen this receptor binds is unknown. No clone much larger than this one lies a single base away; base qualities are absent. The sample originates from a study of T cell responses to AZD1222 COVID-19 vaccine (dated by TCRdb to the early 2020s). Study-wide context: TCR sequencing was performed for 230 to 250 trial participants, of whom roughly 200 were given two doses of AZD1222 and around 25 were given two doses of MenACWY control vaccine. Trial participants were enrolled by age into 18-55, 56-69 and 70-plus year subgroups, with around 150, 28 and 57 TCR-sequenced participants respectively. Points the paper makes about the study in general: Because no samples from the day 14 peak response were available, repertoires could be characterized only after the peak T cell response. In the small 56-69-year group, the increase in depth fell short of significance, most likely because of low power. The vaccine-associated CD4 TCRs covered the entire spike protein, and the dominant responses fell in regions 160-218 and 743-854. After two AZD1222 doses, spike-specific TCR breadth and depth were significantly higher than at day 0 and than in MenACWY recipients. Reportedly, close to half of the unique spike-specific TCRs recognized epitopes lying outside the regions that are mutated in the B.1.351 and B.1.1.7 variants. Conclusions about previously exposed vaccinees are limited because only six or seven AZD1222 recipients were SARS-CoV-2 seropositive at baseline. Participants were mostly white British, with more females than males. The authors suggested clonal diversity may have been underestimated.

V sheds 5 bases and J sheds 0 bases, leaving 26 bases between their ends. CDR1 and CDR2, per the germline V gene, are MNHEY and SVGEGT. The CDR3 holds 19 amino acids from the cysteine to the phenylalanine. Of the read, only the CDR3 DNA is kept; its 57 bases are in frame from base 1. The intended sense of this specimen's time point label: about 28 days (+/-7) after the second vaccine dose. AZD1222 recipients given second doses at about 4 weeks or at about 12 weeks were pooled, since spike-specific TCR depth and breadth were not found to differ between the two schedules. Samples from vaccinated people were obtained from the UK trials COV001 and COV002, which included a single-blind randomized controlled phase 2/3 trial of AZD1222 (ChAdOx1 nCoV-19) in healthy adults. For TCRbeta chain sequencing, PBMC samples were collected from trial participants at day 0 and at day 28 after the second dose. The CDR3 regions of human TCRbeta chains were analyzed by immunosequencing. In the authors' own workflow: TCRs in the repertoires were matched against a reference library of SARS-CoV-2-specific TCRs that had been generated with the MIRA antigen-specificity platform. Breadth meant the fraction of unique TCRs that were SARS-CoV-2-associated, whereas depth meant the fraction of total T cells that were SARS-CoV-2-associated. Using the MIRA data, every spike-specific TCR was mapped to the spike region that the TCR reacted to and assigned to either a CD4 or a CD8 class. Log10-transformed breadth and depth values were compared by one-way ANOVA with Sidak's multiple comparisons tests. TCRdb took this table from immuneACCESS and kept in-frame rearrangements with V and J called. Such tables lack part of the clones; where checked against another copy, unresolved V genes explain under half of the gap, and the rest is unexplained. V and J calls plus clone size are reproduced from that table; the DNA served to infer D and trimming. Recorded for this sample are tens of thousands of clones; 90% of them occurred a single time. The leading ten clones occupy 30% to 45% of the sample.

This receptor was taken from an adult who received the AZD1222 COVID-19 vaccine. The source material was peripheral blood, sampled 28 days after the second AZD1222 dose. This chain joins TRBV6-2 or TRBV6-3 to TRBJ2-7; the D call is tentative, TRBD1 or TRBD2, as each matches 5 bases. The CDR3: CASSRLSGTKGPSSYEQYF. The sequenced DNA is TGTGCCAGCAGTCGCCTTTCCGGGACCAAGGGTCCAAGCTCCTACGAGCAGTACTTC.